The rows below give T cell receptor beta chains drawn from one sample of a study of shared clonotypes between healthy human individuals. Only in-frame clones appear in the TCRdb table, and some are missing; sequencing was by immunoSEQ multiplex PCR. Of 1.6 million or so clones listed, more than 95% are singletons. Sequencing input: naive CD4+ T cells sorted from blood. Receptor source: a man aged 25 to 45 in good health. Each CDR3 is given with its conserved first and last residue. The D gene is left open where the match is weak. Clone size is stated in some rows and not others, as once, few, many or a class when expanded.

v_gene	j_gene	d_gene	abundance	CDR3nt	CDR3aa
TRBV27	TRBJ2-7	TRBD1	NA	TGTGCCAGCAGTTTTGAGGGACAGGGACCGTCCGAGCAGTACTTC	CASSFEGQGPSEQYF
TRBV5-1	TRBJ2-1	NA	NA	TGCGCCAGCAGCGCTAGCCGACCGAATGAGCAGTTCTTC	CASSASRPNEQFF
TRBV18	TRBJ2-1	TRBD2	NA	TGTGCCAGCTCACAGACTAGCGGGAGCATTGAGCAGTTCTTC	CASSQTSGSIEQFF
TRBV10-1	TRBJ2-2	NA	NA	TGCGCCAGCAGCCCAGGGACTCCCGGGGAGCTGTTTTTT	CASSPGTPGELFF
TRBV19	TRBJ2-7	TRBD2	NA	TGTGCCAGTAGTATATCCGTCATAGCGGGGACCTACGAGCAGTACTTC	CASSISVIAGTYEQYF
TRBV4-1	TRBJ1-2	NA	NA	TGCGCCAGCAGCCAATCTTTGCACGGCGGATATGGCTACACCTTC	CASSQSLHGGYGYTF
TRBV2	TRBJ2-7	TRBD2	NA	TGTGCCAGCAGTGAATCTAGCGGGAGGGCCGGCGAGCAGTACTTC	CASSESSGRAGEQYF
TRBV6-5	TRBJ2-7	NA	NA	TGTGCCAGCAGTTACGACCCGTATGGGGCCTACGAGCAGTACTTC	CASSYDPYGAYEQYF
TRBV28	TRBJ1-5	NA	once	TGTGCCAGCAGTGAGGTGGGGGCTAGTCAGCCCCAGCATTTT	CASSEVGASQPQHF
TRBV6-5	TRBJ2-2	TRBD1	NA	TGTGCCAGCAGTTACTGGGACAGGTCCGCCGGGGAGCTGTTTTTT	CASSYWDRSAGELFF